The clone carrying this T cell receptor (beta chain) occurred a few times. No antigen is known for it. The data were obtained in a study of CD8+ T cells in alopecia areata. Study results and caveats: Compared with mice, patients displayed less clear TCR sharing, possibly for HLA-related reasons. Resident alphabeta T-cell populations of normal skin are likewise subject to sequencing in scalp samples. Clonality in lesional scalp, especially alopecia totalis/universalis, exceeded that of normal scalp.

The CDR3 runs 13 residues. Germline V lookup: CDR1 LNHDA, CDR2 SQIVND (reference sequence). Deletions cut 6 bases from V and 1 base from J, with 7 bases between. Following extraction, RNA underwent reverse transcription to cDNA, which served as the sequencing template. Sequencing used immunoSEQ multiplex PCR; TCRdb keeps in-frame clones, though not all of them. The sample holds approximately 98,000 clones, 45% to 60% seen once. It was from alopecia areata patients that lesional scalp punch biopsies and peripheral blood were collected. The source is a human donor with alopecia areata. The chain couples TRBV19 to TRBJ2-1; D is possibly TRBD2 (5 bases). Material for sequencing was NKG2D-low CD8+ T cells sorted from blood. CDR3 residues: CASRTGSYNEQFF. In DNA form, the CDR3 reads TGTGCCAGTAGGACGGGATCCTACAATGAGCAGTTCTTC.